This TCR beta chain emerged from a study of shared clonotypes between healthy human individuals. Generated by immunoSEQ multiplex PCR, the TCRdb table keeps only in-frame clones and is missing some. Seen here are 1,500,000 or so clones, approximately 98.5% observed once, and the top ten hold around 0.38%. CDR1 and CDR2 (germline): MGHDK, SYGVNS. The CDR3 runs to 16 residues. V lost 1 base and J lost 3, with 14 bases in between. General observations from the study: Some clonotypes were shared by all four sorted-subset donors, while others were not shared. The non-shared ones had lower generation probabilities than the shared ones. The genetic and exposure-history diversity represented was limited by few donors.

As concerns this clone: No antigen is known for it.

The origin of this receptor is a man younger than 45 in good health. The source material was naive CD4+ T cells sorted from blood. The subset is: CD45RA+ positively selected. The chain links TRBV25-1 to TRBJ2-3, with D hard to call. The CDR3 coding sequence is TGTGCCAGCAGTGAATTCGGCAGTGCGAAGACAGATACGCAGTATTTT. Protein: CASSEFGSAKTDTQYF.